A selection of T cell receptor beta chains follows, all from one sample in a study of CD8+CD57+ T cells in acquired aplastic anemia. Via MiXCR, TCRdb re-called the reads, giving one row per CDR3 protein. The sample has about 180,000 distinct CDR3 sequences, roughly 65% seen once. What was sequenced was sorted CD4+, CD8+, or CD8+CD57+ T cells (not recorded which) from PBMCs. The receptor set was obtained from a human donor with aplastic anemia. Each CDR3 is given with its conserved first and last residue. The D gene is left open where the match is weak. Clone size is stated in some rows and not others, as once, few, many or a class when expanded.

D gene,V gene,clone size,J gene,CDR3 DNA,CDR3 protein
.,TRBV7-3,once,TRBJ2-3,TGTGCCAGCAGCCTAGGGGACTTATCGGGAGATACGCAGTATTTT,CASSLGDLSGDTQYF
TRBD2,TRBV25-1,once,TRBJ2-3,TGTGCCAGCAGTACTAGCGGGGGAGTCACAGATACGCAGTATTTT,CASSTSGGVTDTQYF
TRBD2,TRBV10-2,.,TRBJ2-5,TGCGCCAGCAGTGAGAGTTCCGCTAGCGGGAGGCTCTGGTACCAAGAGACCCAGTACTTC,CASSESSASGRLWYQETQYF
.,TRBV20-1,.,TRBJ1-2,TGCAGTGCTAGTTCCCCGGACATCTATGGCTACACCTTC,CSASSPDIYGYTF
.,TRBV7-8,once,TRBJ1-1,TGTGCCAGCAGCACCCAGGGTTGGGGGCCTGAAGCTTTCTTT,CASSTQGWGPEAFF
TRBD1,TRBV25-1,once,TRBJ1-6,TGTGCCAGCAGTCGGGCAGGGGGGGCTTCACCCCTCCACTTT,CASSRAGGASPLHF
.,TRBV25-1,.,TRBJ1-4,TGTGCCAGCAGCCTTGAAGGGACGGAAAATGAAAAACTGTTTTTT,CASSLEGTENEKLFF
.,TRBV10-3,once,TRBJ1-6,TGTGCCATCGGCGGCAGAGATAATTCACCCCTCCACTTT,CAIGGRDNSPLHF
TRBD1,TRBV7-9,many,TRBJ1-6,TGTGCCAGCACCCTAGGGACAGTAAATTCACCCCTCCACTTT,CASTLGTVNSPLHF
.,TRBV12-3/TRBV12-4,.,TRBJ2-7,TGTGCCAGCAGGAATCAGGGAGTGTGGTACGAGCAGTACTTC,CASRNQGVWYEQYF
TRBD1,TRBV5-1,.,TRBJ2-7,TGCGCCAGCAGCTTGGAATGGACAGGGAGGTACGAGCAGTACTTC,CASSLEWTGRYEQYF
.,TRBV10-1,.,TRBJ2-7,TGCGCCAGCAGTGAGTCGGCAGGGGATAGCTCCTACGAGCAGTACTTC,CASSESAGDSSYEQYF
.,TRBV3-1,.,TRBJ1-2,TGTGCCAGCAGCCAAGACCAAGACACGGCTAACTATGGCCACACCTTC,CASSQDQDTANYGHTF
.,TRBV4-2,few,TRBJ2-7,TGTGCCAGCAGCCAAGAAGTCGGGGAGCAGTACTTC,CASSQEVGEQYF
.,TRBV5-8,.,TRBJ1-6,TGTGCCAGCAGCTCGGCCAGCGTGCTCCACTTT,CASSSASVLHF
.,TRBV5-1,many,TRBJ1-5,TGCGCCAGCAGCTTTTCAGGGTATCAGCCCCAGCATTTT,CASSFSGYQPQHF
.,TRBV10-1,.,TRBJ2-1,TGCGCCACTCAGATTGGGGTAGGCAATGAGCAGTTCTTC,CATQIGVGNEQFF
.,TRBV4-1,.,TRBJ2-7,TGCGCCAGCAGCCTACAGGGTCGCGAGCAGTACTTC,CASSLQGREQYF
.,TRBV19,many,TRBJ1-5,TGTGCCAGTAGCCACGGGACACAGAATCAGCCCCAGCATTTT,CASSHGTQNQPQHF
.,TRBV2,many,TRBJ2-1,TGTGCCAGCGGGGTCCTAGCACCGTCCCATTGGGAGCAGTTCTTC,CASGVLAPSHWEQFF
.,TRBV9,.,TRBJ2-1,TGTGCCAGCAGACCCAGGGTAGTCAATGAGCAGTTCTTC,CASRPRVVNEQFF
.,TRBV15,.,TRBJ1-6,TGTGCCACCAGAGATCTCGGCGTGGACGGGGACTATAATTCACCCCTCCACTTT,CATRDLGVDGDYNSPLHF
.,TRBV19,.,TRBJ1-1,TGTGCCAGTAGGGGATCGGAGACTGAAGCTTTCTTT,CASRGSETEAFF
.,TRBV4-1,.,TRBJ2-7,TGCGCCAGCAGCCAAGTTTCCGATTCCTACGAGCAGTACTTC,CASSQVSDSYEQYF
.,TRBV5-1,many,TRBJ2-1,TGCGCCAGCAGCTTCAGGGACGGGAATGAGCAGTTCTTC,CASSFRDGNEQFF
.,TRBV10-3,.,TRBJ2-7,TGTGCCATCAGCCCCTCCGGATACGAGCAGTACTTC,CAISPSGYEQYF
TRBD2,TRBV7-8,.,TRBJ2-7,TGTGCCAGCAGCTTAGGGGCTAGCGGAGGCCACGAGCAGTACTTC,CASSLGASGGHEQYF
.,TRBV25-1,.,TRBJ1-5,TGTGCCAGCAGTGACGGGAGGGGGAATCAGCCCCAGCATTTT,CASSDGRGNQPQHF
TRBD1,TRBV20-1,once,TRBJ2-4,TGCAGTGCGCCGGGACAGGGTCCCAAAAACATTCAGTACTTC,CSAPGQGPKNIQYF
.,TRBV7-8,.,TRBJ2-1,TGTGCCAGCAAGTTTGAGGGCTGGATCAATGAGCAGTTCTTC,CASKFEGWINEQFF
TRBD1,TRBV12-3/TRBV12-4,many,TRBJ1-1,TGTGCCAGCAAGAAATCGGGACAGGTAATAGGAGCTTTCTTT,CASKKSGQVIGAFF
.,TRBV12-3/TRBV12-4,few,TRBJ1-1,TGTGCCAGCAACCGTCAGGATAACACTGAAGCTTTCTTT,CASNRQDNTEAFF
TRBD2,TRBV11-2,many,TRBJ2-3,TGTGCCAGCAGCTTTGGACTAGGGGCGGATACGCAGTATTTT,CASSFGLGADTQYF
.,TRBV7-6,.,TRBJ2-7,TGTGCCAGCAGCCCGCGGGACGCCCTTCACCCGACCAGCTTC,CASSPRDALHPTSF
.,TRBV7-8,.,TRBJ1-3,TGTGCCAGCAGCCCCGTCCAGAGCGGAAACACCATATATTTT,CASSPVQSGNTIYF
TRBD1,TRBV9,.,TRBJ2-7,TGTGCCAGCAGCCCACCCCGGGGACAGGGGTCAGGCGAGCAGTACTTC,CASSPPRGQGSGEQYF
.,TRBV7-2,.,TRBJ2-3,TGTGCCAGCAGCTTAGCGTCGGGAGCAGATACGCAGTATTTT,CASSLASGADTQYF
TRBD1,TRBV20-1,.,TRBJ1-2,TGCAGTGCCCCCGACAGGGAGATCTATGGCTACACCTTC,CSAPDREIYGYTF
.,TRBV2,.,TRBJ2-7,TGTGCCAGCAGGACCGACCCGCGCTACGAGCAGTACTTC,CASRTDPRYEQYF
.,TRBV29-1,.,TRBJ1-1,TGCAGCGTCCAGGGAATCGAGGGAGCTTTCTTT,CSVQGIEGAFF
TRBD2,TRBV19,.,TRBJ2-3,TGTGCCAGTAGGGCGGGGGGCACAGATACGCAGTATTTT,CASRAGGTDTQYF
.,TRBV20-1,.,TRBJ1-2,TGCAGTGCTATACCGACTTCCGACTATGGCTACACCTTC,CSAIPTSDYGYTF
.,TRBV7-2,.,TRBJ2-6,TGTGCCAGCAGCTTAGGGGGGTACATGAACACTGAAGCTTTC,CASSLGGYMNTEAF
.,TRBV6-5,many,TRBJ2-3,TGTGCCAGCACAATCGCACCGGGAGATACGCAGTATTTT,CASTIAPGDTQYF
.,TRBV12-3/TRBV12-4,many,TRBJ2-3,TGTGCCAGCAGTTTAGTTTTCTGGGGGGATACGCAGTATTTT,CASSLVFWGDTQYF
.,TRBV5-6,.,TRBJ1-2,TGTGCCAGCAGCTTGGGGGCCTGGACCTCCTATGGCTACACCTTC,CASSLGAWTSYGYTF
TRBD2,TRBV5-1,.,TRBJ2-7,TGCGCCAGCAGACTAGCGGGAGGGTTTTACGAGCAGTACTTC,CASRLAGGFYEQYF
.,TRBV15,few,TRBJ2-7,TGTGCCACCAGCAGAGGGATATACGAGCAGTACTTC,CATSRGIYEQYF
.,TRBV24-1,.,TRBJ1-6,TGTGCCACCAAGGACACCAAGCCTTTTAATTCACCCCTCCACTTT,CATKDTKPFNSPLHF
.,TRBV9,.,TRBJ2-6,TGTGCCAGCAGCGGACAGTCAAGCTCTGGGGCCAACGTCCTGACTTTC,CASSGQSSSGANVLTF
.,TRBV20-1,.,TRBJ2-7,TGCAGTGCCACTCGGGGAGGTGGCGACGAGCAGTACTTC,CSATRGGGDEQYF
.,TRBV24-1,.,TRBJ2-2,TGTGCCACCGGGGACCCGGGCACACCCTTTAGCGGGGAGCTGTTTTTT,CATGDPGTPFSGELFF
.,TRBV12-5,.,TRBJ1-2,TGCGCTAGTGGTACCCCAGGGCCCGGCTATGGCTACACCTTC,CASGTPGPGYGYTF
TRBD1,TRBV5-4,.,TRBJ2-7,TGTGCCAGCAGCCGACAGGGGGCGGACTACGAGCAGTACTTC,CASSRQGADYEQYF
TRBD1,TRBV5-8,many,TRBJ2-1,TGTGCCAGCAGCTTGGGACAGGGGGCGCGGTCCTACAATGAGCAGTTCTTC,CASSLGQGARSYNEQFF
.,TRBV5-1,many,TRBJ2-7,TGCGCCAGCAGCTTTTACCGCCCCTACGAGCAGTACTTC,CASSFYRPYEQYF
TRBD1,TRBV29-1,few,TRBJ2-7,TGCAGCGCCGACTCGGCAGGGGGCTACGAGCAGTACTTC,CSADSAGGYEQYF
.,TRBV7-3,.,TRBJ2-1,TGTGCCAGCGGGAGTTACAATGAGCAGTTCTTC,CASGSYNEQFF
.,TRBV19,.,TRBJ1-5,TGTGCCAGTAGTAGGGCGGGGGGCCCCAATCAGCCCCAGCATTTT,CASSRAGGPNQPQHF
TRBD1,TRBV10-3,.,TRBJ1-2,TGTGCCATCAGTGATCCTTCCGGGACAGGAGTCTATGGCTACACCTTC,CAISDPSGTGVYGYTF